The rows below give T cell receptor beta chains drawn from one sample of a study of T cell changes during pregnancy in multiple sclerosis. Profiling relied on immunoSEQ multiplex PCR, and the TCRdb table lists in-frame clones only, not all of them. This table holds approximately 33,000 clones, about 91% found once. The sample consisted of CD4+ T cells from peripheral blood mononuclear cells, taken after pregnancy. These receptors were collected from a female donor with multiple sclerosis, enrolled in a pregnancy study. The CDR3 runs from the conserved cysteine through the conserved F or W. A clone size is listed for some rows: how often the clone was seen (once, few, many), or a class if it is expanded.

>15|.|TRBJ2-5|TRBV11-1
CASTLGLAGQETQYF
>16|.|TRBJ1-1|TRBV27
CASSPAVTGQNTEAFF
>15|.|TRBJ2-2|TRBV6-1
CAIKVTHTNTGELFF
>13|.|TRBJ2-7|TRBV29-1
CSVSSGGGYEQYF
>15|.|TRBJ1-2|TRBV7-2
CASSGVRGPVYGYTF
>14|.|TRBJ1-4|TRBV9
CASSPQKTNEKLFF
>13|once|TRBJ2-1|TRBV2
CASKGAVYNEQFF
>15|.|TRBJ2-1|TRBV2
CASGGRSGTYNEQFF
>16|.|TRBJ1-5|TRBV7-2
CASSLDQGNSNQPQHF
>15|.|TRBJ2-3|TRBV28
CASSVTSGSTDTQYF
>16|.|TRBJ1-3|TRBV28
CASRTPGLSSGNTIYF
>15|once|TRBJ1-2|TRBV19
CASSMRGGGWSGYTF
>12|.|TRBJ2-1|TRBV29-1
CSVSGLYNEQFF
>13|.|TRBJ2-5|TRBV7-7
CATGQSGQETQYF
>12|few|TRBJ1-1|TRBV7-9
CASSLGSTEAFF
>13|.|TRBJ1-4|TRBV7-9
CASSLGLSEKLFF
>16|.|TRBJ2-5|TRBV19
CASSIGGASGGETQYF
>15|.|TRBJ2-2|TRBV6-5
CASSYSGTSGRELFF
>15|.|TRBJ1-4|TRBV19
CASSIGGGSNEKLFF
>16|.|TRBJ2-7|TRBV6-1
CASSDRGLAGPYEQYF
>14|.|TRBJ2-1|TRBV11-2
CASSLDTGRNEQFF
>13|.|TRBJ1-1|TRBV30
CAWSLQGTLSAFF
>17|once|TRBJ1-1|TRBV5-1
CASSAGAGGAPVTEAFF
>14|.|TRBJ2-1|TRBV7-7
CASSLGTTDNEQFF
>15|once|TRBJ2-7|TRBV19
CASSIGRLENYEQYF
>12|.|TRBJ2-1|TRBV7-2
CASSLVNNEQFF
>16|.|TRBJ2-7|TRBV5-4
CASSLRRRQGAEEQYF
>15|.|TRBJ2-7|TRBV7-9
CASSFVGQGAGEQYF